This entry features one TCR beta chain sequence. The sample belongs to a study of T cell changes during pregnancy in multiple sclerosis. Only in-frame clones appear in the TCRdb table, and some are missing; sequencing was by immunoSEQ multiplex PCR. The sample shows approximately 31,000 clones, approximately 94% of them seen only once. The J segment lost 5 bases and the V segment lost 9 bases, leaving 2 bases of the junction unmatched. Germline V lookup: CDR1 LNHDA, CDR2 SQIVND (reference sequence). This CDR3 contains 11 residues. The V gene is TRBV19, the J gene TRBJ1-2; TRBD1 matches at 8 bases. The sequence was collected from a female donor with multiple sclerosis, enrolled in a pregnancy study. The specimen comprised CD4+ T cells from peripheral blood mononuclear cells, sampled in the second trimester of pregnancy. As DNA, the CDR3 is TGTGCCAGCGGGACAGGATATGGCTACACCTTC. Encoded protein: CASGTGYGYTF.